This TCR beta chain is drawn from a study of T-cell memory formation after mild COVID-19. V gave up 5 bases and J gave up 7 bases, with 19 bases separating them. The CDR3 sequence is 15 residues long. From germline, CDR1 is SGHTA and CDR2 FQGTGA. Each CDR3 protein is one row after TCRdb ran MiXCR on the 5' RACE reads. The sample lists 100,000 to 120,000 distinct CDR3 sequences, over 15% occurring once. The V gene is TRBV7-3, the J gene TRBJ2-3; D possibly uses TRBD1 or TRBD2 (5 bases each). Sequencing input: PBMCs or a T cell subset sorted from them (not recorded which). The sequence was collected from a man between 18 and 29 years old who had mild COVID-19 (a few samples of this study predate the infection). Cell type and time point are not known. DNA of the CDR3: TGTGCCAGCAGCCCGATCGACGGGGACCATCATACGCAGTATTTT. It codes for CASSPIDGDHHTQYF.